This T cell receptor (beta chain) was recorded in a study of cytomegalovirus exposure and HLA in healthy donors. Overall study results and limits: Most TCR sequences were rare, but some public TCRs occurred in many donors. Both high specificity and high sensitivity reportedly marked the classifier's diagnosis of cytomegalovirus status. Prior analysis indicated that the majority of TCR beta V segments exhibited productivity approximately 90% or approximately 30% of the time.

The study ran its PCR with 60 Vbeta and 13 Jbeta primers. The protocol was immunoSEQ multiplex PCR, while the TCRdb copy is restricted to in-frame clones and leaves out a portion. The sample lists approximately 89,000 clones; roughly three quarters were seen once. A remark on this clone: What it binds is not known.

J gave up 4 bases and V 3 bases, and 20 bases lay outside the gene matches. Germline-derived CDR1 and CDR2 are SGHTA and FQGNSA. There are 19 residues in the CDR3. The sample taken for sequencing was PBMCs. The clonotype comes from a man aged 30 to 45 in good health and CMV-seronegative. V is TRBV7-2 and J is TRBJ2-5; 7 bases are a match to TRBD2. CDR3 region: CASSFLGVGLAGVGETQYF. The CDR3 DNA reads TGTGCCAGCAGCTTCCTCGGGGTGGGTCTCGCGGGAGTAGGAGAGACCCAGTACTTC.